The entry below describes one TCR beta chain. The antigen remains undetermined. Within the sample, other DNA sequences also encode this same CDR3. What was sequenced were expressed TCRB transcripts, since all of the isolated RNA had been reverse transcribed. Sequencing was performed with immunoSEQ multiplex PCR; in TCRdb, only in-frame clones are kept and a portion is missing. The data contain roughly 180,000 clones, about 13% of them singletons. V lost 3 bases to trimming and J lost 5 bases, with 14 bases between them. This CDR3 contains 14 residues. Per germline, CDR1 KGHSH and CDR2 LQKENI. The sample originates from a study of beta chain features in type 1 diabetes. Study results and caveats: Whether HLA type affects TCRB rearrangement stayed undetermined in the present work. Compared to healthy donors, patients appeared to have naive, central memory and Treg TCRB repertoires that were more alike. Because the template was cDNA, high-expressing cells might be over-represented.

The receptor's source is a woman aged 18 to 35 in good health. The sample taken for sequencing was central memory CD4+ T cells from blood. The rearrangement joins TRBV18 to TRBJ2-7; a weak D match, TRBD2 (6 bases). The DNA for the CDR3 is TGTGCCAGCTCACCCGGTGGAGGGCTGGACGAGCAGTACTTC. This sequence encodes CASSPGGGLDEQYF.